Shown below are 5 T cell receptor beta chains from a single sample sequenced in a study of T cell changes during pregnancy in multiple sclerosis. Method: immunoSEQ multiplex PCR; TCRdb's copy keeps in-frame clones and lacks some. The table shows about 17,000 clones, with approximately 85% occurring only once. The sequenced sample was CD8+ T cells from peripheral blood mononuclear cells, obtained after pregnancy. These receptors all stem from a female donor in good health, enrolled as a control in a pregnancy study.

This chain links TRBV4-1 with TRBJ2-7, with D possibly matching TRBD1 (6 bases). Germline loops: CDR1 MGHRA, CDR2 YSYEKL. The ends were cut back, 6 bases at V and 2 bases at J, with 17 bases in the middle. There are 15 residues in the CDR3. CDR3 loop: CASSRTVQGTYEQYF. The CDR3 region has the DNA TGCGCCAGCAGTCGTACCGTACAGGGAACCTACGAGCAGTACTTC.

Here the CDR3 DNA reads TGCGCCAGCAGCCACGATCAAGAGAATGAGCAGTTCTTC. The encoded protein is CASSHDQENEQFF. The chain combines TRBV4-1 with TRBJ2-1; D is unresolved. The germline gives CDR1 MGHRA, CDR2 YSYEKL. CDR3 length: 13 amino acids. Trimming cost V 3 bases and J 7 bases, with 10 bases left between them.

The chain links TRBV7-6 to TRBJ1-5; D is undetermined. The CDR3 length is 13 residues. CDR1 SGHVS and CDR2 FNYEAQ come from the germline V gene. Trimming shortened V by 1 base and J by 7 bases, and 8 bases separated the two germline ends. This chain's CDR3 is CASSLGSGQPQHF. DNA of the CDR3: TGTGCCAGCAGCTTAGGGTCCGGGCAGCCCCAGCATTTT.

The DNA of the CDR3 is TGTGCCAGCAGTTTCGGACAGCCCGGGGAGCCCCAGCATTTT. It is translated as CASSFGQPGEPQHF. The rearrangement links TRBV4-2 to TRBJ1-5; the D gene is possibly TRBD1 (6 bases). Trimming pared 6 bases from V and 8 bases from J, leaving 17 bases between. The CDR3 covers 14 residues. CDR1 is LGHNA and CDR2 is YNFKEQ in the germline V gene.

The chain has TRBV5-4 and TRBJ2-2, with 8 positions matching TRBD2. Germline V CDR1 and CDR2: SGHNT, YYREEE (reference sequence). The CDR3 extends over 15 amino acids. With V trimmed by 6 bases and J by 2 bases, 6 bases remained unmatched. CDR3 nucleotides: TGTGCCAGCACCTCCGGGACTAGTAACACCGGGGAGCTGTTTTTT. Its protein product is CASTSGTSNTGELFF.